This entry concerns a single TCR beta chain. Its antigen is unknown. This sample was taken from a study of cytomegalovirus exposure and HLA in healthy donors. Study observations and caveats: When analyzed later, a missense DCLRE1C variant was found to be linked to TCR beta V- and J-gene trimming. Among the sequence variants, a highly shared cluster was likely an artifact of sequencing. In a later analysis, an Asian-associated ancestry cluster reportedly showed fewer N-insertions than the approximately 700-donor mean. A prior analysis recorded that most TCR beta V segments were productive about 87% or about 30% of the time.

Both 60 Vbeta primers and 13 Jbeta primers went into the PCR. TCRdb's copy holds only in-frame clones and misses some; the assay was immunoSEQ multiplex PCR. This table holds over 130,000 clones, over 75% found once. Germline V gene data show CDR1 as WNHNN and CDR2 as SYGVQD (reference sequence). The V end lost 3 bases, the J end lost 5 bases, and 7 bases lay between the germline ends. The CDR3 consists of 12 residues. The TCR originated in a female donor in good health and CMV-seronegative. Sequencing was carried out using PBMCs. V gene TRBV10-1 combines with J gene TRBJ1-1; possibly TRBD1 for D (5 bases). The CDR3, as DNA: TGCGCCAGCAGTGATGGGGGGACTGAAGCTTTCTTT. Translated, it gives CASSDGGTEAFF.